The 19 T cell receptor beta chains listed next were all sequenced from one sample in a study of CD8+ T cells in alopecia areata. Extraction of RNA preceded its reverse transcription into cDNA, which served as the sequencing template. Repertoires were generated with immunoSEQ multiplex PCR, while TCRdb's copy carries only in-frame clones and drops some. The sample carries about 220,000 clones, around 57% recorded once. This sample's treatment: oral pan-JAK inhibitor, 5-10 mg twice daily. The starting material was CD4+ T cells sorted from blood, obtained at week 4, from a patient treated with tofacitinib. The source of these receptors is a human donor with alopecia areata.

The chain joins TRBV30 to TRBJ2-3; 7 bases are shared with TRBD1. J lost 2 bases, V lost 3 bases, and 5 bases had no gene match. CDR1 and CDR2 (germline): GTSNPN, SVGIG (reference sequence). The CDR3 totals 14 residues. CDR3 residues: CAWRSGTVTDTQYF. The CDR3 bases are TGTGCCTGGAGGTCCGGGACAGTCACAGATACGCAGTATTTT.

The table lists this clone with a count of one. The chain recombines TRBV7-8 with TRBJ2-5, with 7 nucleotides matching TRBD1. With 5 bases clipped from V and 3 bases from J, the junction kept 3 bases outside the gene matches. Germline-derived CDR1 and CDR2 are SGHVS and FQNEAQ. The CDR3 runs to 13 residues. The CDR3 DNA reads TGTGCCAGCAGCGCCGACAGGGAAGAGACCCAGTACTTC. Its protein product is CASSADREETQYF.

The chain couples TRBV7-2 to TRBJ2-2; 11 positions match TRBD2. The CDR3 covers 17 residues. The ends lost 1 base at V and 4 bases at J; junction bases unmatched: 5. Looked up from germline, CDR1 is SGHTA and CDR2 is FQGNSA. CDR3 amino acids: CASSLDGLAGSTGELFF. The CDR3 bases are TGTGCCAGCAGCTTAGATGGACTAGCGGGTAGCACCGGGGAGCTGTTTTTT. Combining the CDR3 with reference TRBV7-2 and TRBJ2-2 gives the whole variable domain GAGVSQSPSNKVTEKGKDVELRCDPISGHTALYWYRQSLGQGLEFLIYFQGNSAPDKSGLPSDRFSAERTGGSVSTLTIQRTQQEDSAVYLCASSLDGLAGSTGELFFGEGSRLTVL.

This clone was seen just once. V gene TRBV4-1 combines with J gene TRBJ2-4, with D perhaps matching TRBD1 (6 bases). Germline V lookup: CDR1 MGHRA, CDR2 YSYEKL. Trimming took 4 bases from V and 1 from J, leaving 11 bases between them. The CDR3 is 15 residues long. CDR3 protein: CASSRQEEAKNIQYF. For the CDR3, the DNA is TGCGCCAGCAGCCGACAGGAAGAGGCCAAAAACATTCAGTACTTC.

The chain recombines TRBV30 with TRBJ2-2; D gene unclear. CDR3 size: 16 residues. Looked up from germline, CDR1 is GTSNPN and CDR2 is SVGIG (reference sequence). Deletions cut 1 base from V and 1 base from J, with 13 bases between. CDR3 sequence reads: CAWSEFGRMNTGELFF. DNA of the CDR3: TGTGCCTGGAGTGAATTCGGGCGGATGAACACCGGGGAGCTGTTTTTT.

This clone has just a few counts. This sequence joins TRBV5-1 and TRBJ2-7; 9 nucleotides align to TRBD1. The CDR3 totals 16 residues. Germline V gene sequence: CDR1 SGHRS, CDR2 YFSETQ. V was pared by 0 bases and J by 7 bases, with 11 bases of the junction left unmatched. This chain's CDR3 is CASSLATGTGIREQYF. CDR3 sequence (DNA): TGCGCCAGCAGCTTGGCCACCGGGACAGGGATAAGAGAGCAGTACTTC.

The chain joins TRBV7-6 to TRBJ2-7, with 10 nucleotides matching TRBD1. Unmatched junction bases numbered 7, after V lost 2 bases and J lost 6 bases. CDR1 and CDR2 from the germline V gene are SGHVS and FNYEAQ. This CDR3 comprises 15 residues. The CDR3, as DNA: TGTGCCAGCAGCTTACTGGGACAGGGGAGTGGCGAGCAGTACTTC. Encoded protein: CASSLLGQGSGEQYF. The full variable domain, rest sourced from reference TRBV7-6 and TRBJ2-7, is GAGVSQSPRYKVTKRGQDVALRCDPISGHVSLYWYRQALGQGPEFLTYFNYEAQQDKSGLPNDRFSAERPEGSISTLTIQRTEQRDSAMYRCASSLLGQGSGEQYFGPGTRLTVT.

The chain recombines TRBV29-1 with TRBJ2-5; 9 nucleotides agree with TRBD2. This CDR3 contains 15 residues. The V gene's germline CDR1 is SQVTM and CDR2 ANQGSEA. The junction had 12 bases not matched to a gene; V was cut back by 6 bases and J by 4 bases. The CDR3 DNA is TGCAGCGTGGGTCTTAGCGGGGGAGGTGCAGAGACCCAGTACTTC. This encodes CSVGLSGGGAETQYF.

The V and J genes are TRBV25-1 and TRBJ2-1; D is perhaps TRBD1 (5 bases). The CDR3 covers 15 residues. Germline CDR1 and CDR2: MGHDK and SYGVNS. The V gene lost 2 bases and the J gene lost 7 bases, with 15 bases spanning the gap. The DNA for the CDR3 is TGTGCCAGCAGTGAACCCAGGGTAAAGGGGAATGAGCAGTTCTTC. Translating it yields CASSEPRVKGNEQFF.

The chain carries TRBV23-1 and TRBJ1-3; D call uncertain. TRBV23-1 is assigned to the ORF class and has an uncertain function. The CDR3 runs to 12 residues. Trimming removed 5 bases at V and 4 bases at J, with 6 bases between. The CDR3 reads CASSYGGNTIYF. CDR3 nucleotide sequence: TGCGCCAGCAGTTACGGGGGAAACACCATATATTTT.

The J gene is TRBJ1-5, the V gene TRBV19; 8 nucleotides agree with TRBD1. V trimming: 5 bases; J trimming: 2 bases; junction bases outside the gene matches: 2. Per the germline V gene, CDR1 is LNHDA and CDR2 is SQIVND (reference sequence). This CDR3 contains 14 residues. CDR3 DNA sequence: TGTGCCAGTAGTCCACAGGGGGGCAATCAGCCCCAGCATTTT. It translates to CASSPQGGNQPQHF.

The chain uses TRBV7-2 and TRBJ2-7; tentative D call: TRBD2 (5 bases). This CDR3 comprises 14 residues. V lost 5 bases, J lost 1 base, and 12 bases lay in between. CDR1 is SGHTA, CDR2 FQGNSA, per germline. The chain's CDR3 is CASSRLAGSYEQYF. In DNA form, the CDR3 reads TGTGCCAGCAGCCGTCTGGCGGGTTCCTACGAGCAGTACTTC.

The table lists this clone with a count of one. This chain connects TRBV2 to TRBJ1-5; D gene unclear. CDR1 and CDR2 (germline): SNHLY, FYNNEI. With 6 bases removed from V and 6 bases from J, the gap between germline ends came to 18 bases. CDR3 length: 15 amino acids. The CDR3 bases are TGTGCCAGCAGCCAAGGAACAGTGGGCGCTCAGCCCCAGCATTTT. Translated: CASSQGTVGAQPQHF.

The CDR3 DNA is TGCGCCAGCAGCCTGGGGACAGTATCGGACGAGCAGTACTTC. Translated: CASSLGTVSDEQYF. This sequence joins TRBV5-1 and TRBJ2-7, with 7 bases identical to TRBD1. CDR1 and CDR2 from the germline V gene are SGHRS and YFSETQ. CDR3 length: 14 amino acids. Trimming at V came to 4 bases and at J to 5 bases, leaving 9 bases not matched to a gene.

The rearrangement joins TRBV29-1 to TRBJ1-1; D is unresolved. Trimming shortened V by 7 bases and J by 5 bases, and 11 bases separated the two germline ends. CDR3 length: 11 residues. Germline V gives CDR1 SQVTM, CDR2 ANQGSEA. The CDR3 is CSAQIGTEAFF. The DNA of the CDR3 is TGCAGCGCCCAGATAGGGACTGAAGCTTTCTTT.

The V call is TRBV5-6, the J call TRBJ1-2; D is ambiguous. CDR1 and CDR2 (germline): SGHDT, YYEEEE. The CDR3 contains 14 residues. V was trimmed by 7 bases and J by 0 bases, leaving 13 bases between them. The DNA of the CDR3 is TGTGCCAGCGGATCAAGCCGGGCTAACTATGGCTACACCTTC. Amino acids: CASGSSRANYGYTF.

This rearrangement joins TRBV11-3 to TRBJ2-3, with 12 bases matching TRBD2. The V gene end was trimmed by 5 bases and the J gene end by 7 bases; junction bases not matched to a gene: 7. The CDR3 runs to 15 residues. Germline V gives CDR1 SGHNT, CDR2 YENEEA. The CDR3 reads CASSPTSGGRNTQYF. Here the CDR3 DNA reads TGTGCCAGCAGCCCAACTAGCGGGGGGCGTAATACGCAGTATTTT.

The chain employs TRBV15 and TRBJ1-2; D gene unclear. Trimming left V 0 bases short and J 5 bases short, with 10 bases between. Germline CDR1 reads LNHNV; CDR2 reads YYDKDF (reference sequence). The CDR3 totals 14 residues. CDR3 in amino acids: CATSRDRLEYGYTF. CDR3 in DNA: TGTGCCACCAGCAGAGACAGGTTGGAGTATGGCTACACCTTC.

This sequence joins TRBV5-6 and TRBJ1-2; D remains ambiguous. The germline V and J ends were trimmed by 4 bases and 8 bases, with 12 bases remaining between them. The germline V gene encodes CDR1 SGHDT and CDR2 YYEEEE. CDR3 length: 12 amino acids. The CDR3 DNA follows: TGTGCCAGCAGCCCCGACACGGGAGGCTACACCTTC. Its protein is CASSPDTGGYTF.